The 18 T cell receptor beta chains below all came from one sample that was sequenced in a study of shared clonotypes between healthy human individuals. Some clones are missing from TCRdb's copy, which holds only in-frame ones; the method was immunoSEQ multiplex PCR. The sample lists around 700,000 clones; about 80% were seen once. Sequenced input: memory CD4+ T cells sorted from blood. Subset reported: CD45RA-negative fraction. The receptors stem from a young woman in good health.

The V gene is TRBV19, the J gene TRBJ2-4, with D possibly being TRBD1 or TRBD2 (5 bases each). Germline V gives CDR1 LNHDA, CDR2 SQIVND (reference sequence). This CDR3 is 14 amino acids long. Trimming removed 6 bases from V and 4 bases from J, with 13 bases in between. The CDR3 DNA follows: TGTGCCAGTAGCGGGGACCGATATAAAAACATTCAGTACTTC. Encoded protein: CASSGDRYKNIQYF.

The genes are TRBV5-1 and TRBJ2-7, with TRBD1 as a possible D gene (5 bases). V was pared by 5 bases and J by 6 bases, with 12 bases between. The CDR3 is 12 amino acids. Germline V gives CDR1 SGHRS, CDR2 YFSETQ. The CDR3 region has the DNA TGCGCCAGCAGAGCGCCAGGGCTCGAGCAGTACTTC. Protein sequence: CASRAPGLEQYF.

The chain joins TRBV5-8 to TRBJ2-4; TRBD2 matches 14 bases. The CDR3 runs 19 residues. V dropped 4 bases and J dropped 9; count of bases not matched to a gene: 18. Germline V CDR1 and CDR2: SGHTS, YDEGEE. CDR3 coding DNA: TGTGCCAGCAGCAAAGGCCTACAGGGACTAGCGGGAGAAATTGGCATTCAGTACTTC. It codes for CASSKGLQGLAGEIGIQYF.

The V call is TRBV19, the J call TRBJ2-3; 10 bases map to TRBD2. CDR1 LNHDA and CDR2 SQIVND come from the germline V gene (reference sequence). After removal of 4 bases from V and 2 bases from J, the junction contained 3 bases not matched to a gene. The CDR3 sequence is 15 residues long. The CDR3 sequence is CASSKLAGATDTQYF. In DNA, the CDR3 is TGTGCCAGTAGTAAGCTAGCGGGAGCCACAGATACGCAGTATTTT.

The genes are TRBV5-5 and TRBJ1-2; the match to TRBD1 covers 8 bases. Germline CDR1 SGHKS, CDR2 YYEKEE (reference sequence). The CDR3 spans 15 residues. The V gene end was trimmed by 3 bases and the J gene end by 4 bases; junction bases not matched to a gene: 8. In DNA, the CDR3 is TGTGCCAGCAGCTCTCCCCGACAGGGGTCCTATGGCTACACCTTC. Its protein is CASSSPRQGSYGYTF.

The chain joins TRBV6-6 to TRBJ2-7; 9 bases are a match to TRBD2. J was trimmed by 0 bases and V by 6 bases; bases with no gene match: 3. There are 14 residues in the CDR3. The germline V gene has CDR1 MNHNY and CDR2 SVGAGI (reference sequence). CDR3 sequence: CASREREDSYEQYF. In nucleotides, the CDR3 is TGTGCCAGCAGGGAGCGGGAGGACTCCTACGAGCAGTACTTC.

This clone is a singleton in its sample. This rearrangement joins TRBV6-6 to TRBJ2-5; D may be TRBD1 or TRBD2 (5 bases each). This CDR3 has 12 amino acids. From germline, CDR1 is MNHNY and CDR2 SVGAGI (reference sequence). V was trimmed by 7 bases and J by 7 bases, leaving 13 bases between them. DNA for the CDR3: TGTGCCAGCATGGGGGTTCTAGGGACCCAGTACTTC. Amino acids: CASMGVLGTQYF.

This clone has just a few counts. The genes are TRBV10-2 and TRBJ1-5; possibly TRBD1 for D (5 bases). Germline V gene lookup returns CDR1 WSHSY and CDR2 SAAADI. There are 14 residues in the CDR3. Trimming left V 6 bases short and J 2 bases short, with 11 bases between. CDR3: CASRGQEGNQPQHF. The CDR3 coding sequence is TGCGCCAGCAGGGGGCAGGAGGGCAATCAGCCCCAGCATTTT.

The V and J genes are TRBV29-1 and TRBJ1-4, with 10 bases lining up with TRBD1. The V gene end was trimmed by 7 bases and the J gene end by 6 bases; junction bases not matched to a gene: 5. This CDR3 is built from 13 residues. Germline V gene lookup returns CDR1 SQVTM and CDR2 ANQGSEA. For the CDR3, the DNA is TGCAGCGCGGTCGGGACAGGGGATGAAAAACTGTTTTTT. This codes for CSAVGTGDEKLFF.

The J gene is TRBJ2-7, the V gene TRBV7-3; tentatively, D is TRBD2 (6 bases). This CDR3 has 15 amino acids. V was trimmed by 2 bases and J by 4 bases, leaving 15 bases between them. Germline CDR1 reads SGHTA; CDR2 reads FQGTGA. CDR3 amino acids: CASSLGGGSGYEQYF. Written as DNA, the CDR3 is TGTGCCAGCAGCTTAGGCGGAGGGAGCGGATACGAGCAGTACTTC.

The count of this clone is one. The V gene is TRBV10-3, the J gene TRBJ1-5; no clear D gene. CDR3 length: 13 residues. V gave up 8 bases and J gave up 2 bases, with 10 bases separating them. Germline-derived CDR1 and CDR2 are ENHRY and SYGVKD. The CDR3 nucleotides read TGTGCCATCGGGAGGGAGGGCAATCAGCCCCAGCATTTT. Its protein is CAIGREGNQPQHF.

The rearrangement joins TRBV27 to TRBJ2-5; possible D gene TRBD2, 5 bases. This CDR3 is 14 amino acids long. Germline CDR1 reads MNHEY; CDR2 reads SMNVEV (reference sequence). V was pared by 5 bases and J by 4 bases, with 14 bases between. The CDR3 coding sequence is TGTGCCAGCAGTCCATACCGAGGAGGAGAGACCCAGTACTTC. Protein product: CASSPYRGGETQYF.

The CDR3, as DNA: TGTGCCAGCAGCTCACGGAGGGGTTCTGGGGCCAACGTCCTGACTTTC. This gives the protein CASSSRRGSGANVLTF. This chain joins TRBV11-2 and TRBJ2-6; TRBD2 is a possible D gene (6 bases). CDR1 is SGHAT, CDR2 FQNNGV, per germline. Trimming removed 4 bases at V and 1 base at J, with 11 bases between. This CDR3 has 16 amino acids.

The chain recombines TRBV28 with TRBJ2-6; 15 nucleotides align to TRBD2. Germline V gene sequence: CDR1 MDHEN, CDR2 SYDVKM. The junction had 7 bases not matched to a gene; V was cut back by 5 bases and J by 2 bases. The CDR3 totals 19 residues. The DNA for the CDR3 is TGTGCCAGCAGTCCGCCGGGACTAGCGGGAGGCCCTGGGGCCAACGTCCTGACTTTC. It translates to CASSPPGLAGGPGANVLTF.

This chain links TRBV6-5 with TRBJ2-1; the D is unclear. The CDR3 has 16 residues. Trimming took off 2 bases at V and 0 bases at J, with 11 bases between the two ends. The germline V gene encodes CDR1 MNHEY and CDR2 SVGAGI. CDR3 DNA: TGTGCCAGCAGTTACGTCATGGCGAGCTCCTACAATGAGCAGTTCTTC. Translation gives CASSYVMASSYNEQFF.

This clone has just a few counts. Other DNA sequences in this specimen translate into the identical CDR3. DNA for the CDR3: TGTGCCAGCAGTGAGCGGAGAGAGACCCAGTACTTC. This encodes CASSERRETQYF. The chain uses TRBV2 and TRBJ2-5; no definite D call. Trimming cost V 3 bases and J 4 bases, with 6 bases left between them. This CDR3 region has 12 residues. Germline V gene sequence: CDR1 SNHLY, CDR2 FYNNEI. Using reference TRBV2 and TRBJ2-5 for the parts outside the CDR3, the full variable domain is EPEVTQTPSHQVTQMGQEVILRCVPISNHLYFYWYRQILGQKVEFLVSFYNNEISEKSEIFDDQFSVERPDGSNFTLKIRSTKLEDSAMYFCASSERRETQYFGPGTRLLVL.

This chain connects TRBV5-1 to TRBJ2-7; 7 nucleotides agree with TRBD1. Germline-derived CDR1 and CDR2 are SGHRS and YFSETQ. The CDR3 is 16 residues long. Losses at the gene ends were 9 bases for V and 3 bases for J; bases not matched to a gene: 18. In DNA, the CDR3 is TGCGCCACGCGACAGGGCCCCGACGGGAAGCGCTACGAGCAGTACTTC. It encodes CATRQGPDGKRYEQYF.

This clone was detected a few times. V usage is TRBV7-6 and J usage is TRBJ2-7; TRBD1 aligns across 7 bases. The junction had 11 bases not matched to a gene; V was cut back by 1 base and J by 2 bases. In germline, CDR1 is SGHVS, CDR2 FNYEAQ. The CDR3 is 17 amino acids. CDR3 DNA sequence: TGTGCCAGCAGCTTAGTACCGCCCACAGGGGTCCCCTACGAGCAGTACTTC. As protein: CASSLVPPTGVPYEQYF. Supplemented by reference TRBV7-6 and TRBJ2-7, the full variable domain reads GAGVSQSPRYKVTKRGQDVALRCDPISGHVSLYWYRQALGQGPEFLTYFNYEAQQDKSGLPNDRFSAERPEGSISTLTIQRTEQRDSAMYRCASSLVPPTGVPYEQYFGPGTRLTVT.